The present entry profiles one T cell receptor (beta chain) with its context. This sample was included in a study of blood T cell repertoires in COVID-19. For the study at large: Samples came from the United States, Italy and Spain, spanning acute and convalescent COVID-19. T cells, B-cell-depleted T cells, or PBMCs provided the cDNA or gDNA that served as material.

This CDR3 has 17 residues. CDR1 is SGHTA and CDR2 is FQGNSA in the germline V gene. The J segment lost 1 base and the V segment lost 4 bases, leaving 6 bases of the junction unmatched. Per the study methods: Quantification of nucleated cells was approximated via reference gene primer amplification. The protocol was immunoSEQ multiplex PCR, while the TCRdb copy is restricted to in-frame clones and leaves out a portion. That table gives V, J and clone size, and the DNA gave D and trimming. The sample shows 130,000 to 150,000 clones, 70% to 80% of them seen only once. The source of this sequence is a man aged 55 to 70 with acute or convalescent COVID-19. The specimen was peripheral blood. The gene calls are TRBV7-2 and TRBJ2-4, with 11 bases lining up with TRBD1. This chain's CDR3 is CASSSGQGVRAKNIQYF. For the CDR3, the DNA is TGTGCCAGCAGCTCGGGACAGGGGGTCCGGGCCAAAAACATTCAGTACTTC.